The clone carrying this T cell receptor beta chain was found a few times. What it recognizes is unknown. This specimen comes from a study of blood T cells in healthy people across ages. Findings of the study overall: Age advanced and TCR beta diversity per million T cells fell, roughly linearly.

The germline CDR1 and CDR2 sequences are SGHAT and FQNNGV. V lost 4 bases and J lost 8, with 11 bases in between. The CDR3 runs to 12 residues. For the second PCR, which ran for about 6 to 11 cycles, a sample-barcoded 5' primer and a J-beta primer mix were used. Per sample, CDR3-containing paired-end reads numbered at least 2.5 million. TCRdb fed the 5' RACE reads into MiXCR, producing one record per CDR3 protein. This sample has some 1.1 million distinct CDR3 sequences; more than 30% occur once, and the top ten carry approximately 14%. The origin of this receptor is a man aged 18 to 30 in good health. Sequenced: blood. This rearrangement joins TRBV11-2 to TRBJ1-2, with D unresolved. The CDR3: CASSYPRGGYTF. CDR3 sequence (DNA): TGTGCCAGCAGCTACCCCCGCGGCGGCTACACCTTC. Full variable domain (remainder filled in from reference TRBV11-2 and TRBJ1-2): EAGVAQSPRYKIIEKRQSVAFWCNPISGHATLYWYQQILGQGPKLLIQFQNNGVVDDSQLPKDRFSAERLKGVDSTLKIQPAKLEDSAVYLCASSYPRGGYTFGSGTRLTVV.